The clone carrying this T cell receptor (beta chain) has a handful of counts. The data stem from a study of identical twins. Per germline, CDR1 ENHRY and CDR2 SYGVKD. The CDR3 runs 14 residues. V was cut by 4 bases and J by 8 bases, with 15 bases left in between. A universal primer site was incorporated via template switching, and the cDNA contained unique molecular identifiers. One entry per CDR3 protein results from TCRdb running MiXCR on the 5' RACE reads. There are 400,000 to 600,000 distinct CDR3 sequences in the sample; about 20% occur only once, and approximately 0.52% lies in the top ten. The same data also contributed to another study, on yellow fever vaccine responses in identical twins. Turning to that study: Vaccine T cell responses of twins reportedly seemed partly convergent and partly personalized.

The chain has TRBV10-3 and TRBJ2-1; D possibly matches TRBD1 or TRBD2 (5 bases each). This clonotype was obtained from a woman younger than 35 in good health. Sequencing was performed on CD4+ T cells sorted from blood. This chain's CDR3 is CAISAGPLSDEQFF. The CDR3 DNA sequence: TGTGCCATCAGTGCGGGACCCCTTAGCGATGAGCAGTTCTTC.